Described below is a single TCR beta chain sequence and its context. The sample comes from a study of blood T cell repertoires in COVID-19. The overall study: The United States, Italy and Spain provided the acute and convalescent COVID-19 samples. The analysed material was cDNA or gDNA that came from T cells, B-cell-depleted T cells, or PBMCs.

It was during active infection that Seattle patients were enrolled and then longitudinally followed. V was cut by 5 bases and J by 0 bases, with 8 bases left in between. Germline values: CDR1 SGHTA, CDR2 FQGNSA. The CDR3 is made up of 14 amino acids. Original analysis: Estimation of nucleated cell counts was performed using reference gene primer amplification. Repertoires were generated with immunoSEQ multiplex PCR, while TCRdb's copy carries only in-frame clones and drops some. D and trimming come from the DNA, and the V and J calls and clone size come from that table. The sample holds fewer than 400,000 clones; 89% are singletons and the top ten take 1.8%.

Sequenced material: peripheral blood. The clonotype originates from a woman under 40 with COVID-19, enrolled during active disease. The V call is TRBV7-2, the J call TRBJ1-3; D is unclear. The CDR3 protein is CASSEEYSGNTIYF. CDR3 DNA: TGTGCCAGCAGCGAAGAGTACTCTGGAAACACCATATATTTT.